These T cell receptor beta chains were read from a single sample in a study of blood T cell repertoires in COVID-19. TCRdb's table, derived via immunoSEQ multiplex PCR, lists solely in-frame clones and lacks some. This sample has under 450,000 clones, with 70% to 90% found just once. Sequencing was performed on peripheral blood. These receptors were obtained from a woman aged 45-59 years with COVID-19, enrolled during active disease. The CDR3 runs from the conserved cysteine through the conserved F or W. D genes are given only for firm matches. Clone size appears in some rows only: once, few, many, or a class for an expanded clone.

J,size,D,V,length,CDR3,DNA
TRBJ1-5,NA,NA,TRBV28,13,CASRPTPSQPQHF,TGTGCCAGCAGACCCACGCCGAGTCAGCCCCAGCATTTT
TRBJ2-5,NA,TRBD2,TRBV7-9,15,CASSPGAGGRETQYF,TGTGCCAGCAGCCCGGGAGCGGGGGGGAGAGAGACCCAGTACTTC
TRBJ2-2,once,NA,TRBV6-5,16,CASSYSLALNTGELFF,TGTGCCAGCAGTTACTCTCTAGCGCTGAACACCGGGGAGCTGTTTTTT
TRBJ2-7,NA,NA,TRBV10-1,15,CASSLKGGSSYEQYF,TGCGCCAGCAGTTTAAAAGGAGGGAGCTCCTACGAGCAGTACTTC
TRBJ1-1,NA,TRBD1,TRBV5-6,13,CASSLVTGRGAFF,TGTGCCAGCAGCTTGGTGACAGGGAGAGGAGCTTTCTTT
TRBJ2-7,NA,NA,TRBV7-9,17,CASSLKLGSEGRNEQYF,TGTGCCAGCAGCTTAAAATTGGGATCGGAGGGTAGGAACGAGCAGTACTTC
TRBJ2-7,NA,TRBD1,TRBV2,15,CASSPPGQESYEQYF,TGTGCCAGCAGCCCCCCGGGACAGGAATCCTACGAGCAGTACTTC
TRBJ2-7,NA,NA,TRBV30,11,CAWKKGGEQYF,TGTGCCTGGAAGAAAGGGGGCGAGCAGTACTTC
TRBJ2-5,NA,TRBD1,TRBV24-1,14,CATRNTGDQETQYF,TGTGCCACCAGGAATACAGGGGATCAAGAGACCCAGTACTTC
TRBJ1-2,NA,NA,TRBV12-5,11,CASVRDYGYTF,TGTGCTAGTGTCCGCGACTATGGCTACACCTTC
TRBJ2-1,NA,NA,TRBV19,13,CASSMGRNNEQFF,TGTGCCAGTAGTATGGGCCGGAACAATGAGCAGTTCTTC
TRBJ1-3,NA,NA,TRBV5-1,16,CASSLEGAGSGNTIYF,TGCGCCAGCAGCTTGGAGGGTGCGGGATCGGGAAACACCATATATTTT
TRBJ1-5,NA,TRBD1,TRBV2,12,CASRQGEQPQHF,TGTGCCAGCAGACAGGGGGAGCAGCCCCAGCATTTT
TRBJ2-3,NA,TRBD2,TRBV11-2,16,CASSTGLAGDTDTQYF,TGTGCCAGCAGCACGGGACTAGCGGGGGACACAGATACGCAGTATTTT
TRBJ1-1,NA,TRBD1,TRBV19,14,CASQARTGVTEAFF,TGTGCCAGTCAGGCAAGGACAGGGGTCACTGAAGCTTTCTTT
TRBJ2-1,NA,NA,TRBV3-1/TRBV3-2,16,CASSQDPDSSYNEQFF,TGTGCCAGCAGCCAAGATCCCGATAGCTCCTACAATGAGCAGTTCTTC
TRBJ2-1,few,NA,TRBV7-8,16,CASSLDHSSSYNEQFF,TGTGCCAGCAGCTTAGACCACTCGAGCTCCTACAATGAGCAGTTCTTC
TRBJ1-1,once,NA,TRBV7-6,16,CASSLGSSGGNTEAFF,TGTGCCAGCAGCTTAGGGAGCTCCGGGGGGAACACTGAAGCTTTCTTT
TRBJ2-1,NA,TRBD1,TRBV29-1,13,CSVGQGSINEQFF,TGCAGCGTTGGACAGGGGTCCATCAATGAGCAGTTCTTC
TRBJ2-1,NA,TRBD2,TRBV15,15,CATSRERGGRNEQFF,TGTGCCACCAGCAGAGAGCGGGGGGGCCGGAATGAGCAGTTCTTC
TRBJ1-2,NA,TRBD1,TRBV7-8,12,CASSLGQYGYTF,TGTGCCAGCAGCTTGGGACAGTATGGCTACACCTTC
TRBJ2-1,NA,NA,TRBV5-8,13,CASSLLTGGEQFF,TGTGCCAGCAGCTTGTTAACTGGCGGTGAGCAGTTCTTC
TRBJ1-1,NA,NA,TRBV15,15,CATSRGGGGNTEAFF,TGTGCCACCAGCAGAGGTGGGGGAGGGAACACTGAAGCTTTCTTT
TRBJ2-4,NA,TRBD1,TRBV11-2,15,CASSPEDRAKNIQYF,TGTGCCAGCAGCCCTGAGGACAGGGCCAAAAACATTCAGTACTTC
TRBJ1-5,NA,NA,TRBV12-3/TRBV12-4,12,CASTPPGGPQHF,TGTGCCAGCACCCCTCCCGGCGGGCCCCAGCATTTT
TRBJ1-1,NA,NA,TRBV28,12,CASSLQEERAFF,TGTGCCAGCAGTTTACAGGAGGAGAGAGCTTTCTTT
TRBJ2-5,NA,NA,TRBV10-2,16,CASSDRGSTYQETQYF,TGCGCCAGCAGTGATCGCGGCAGCACCTACCAAGAGACCCAGTACTTC
TRBJ1-2,NA,NA,TRBV12-5,14,CASGPLRVNYGYTF,TGTGCTAGTGGGCCCCTTCGGGTAAACTATGGCTACACCTTC
TRBJ1-3,few,TRBD1,TRBV29-1,15,CSVVTRQGDGNTIYF,TGCAGCGTTGTAACCCGACAGGGCGATGGAAACACCATATATTTT
TRBJ2-2,once,NA,TRBV12-3/TRBV12-4,10,CASAVRELFF,TGTGCCTCAGCGGTAAGGGAGCTGTTTTTT
TRBJ1-1,NA,NA,TRBV19,16,CASSMYGGLMNTEAFF,TGTGCCAGTAGTATGTATGGGGGACTCATGAACACTGAAGCTTTCTTT
TRBJ2-1,once,NA,TRBV19,16,CASSIGPGIDSNEQFF,TGTGCCAGTAGTATAGGCCCCGGGATCGATTCTAATGAGCAGTTCTTC
TRBJ1-2,once,NA,TRBV6-1,15,CASSEPHPSLSGYTF,TGTGCCAGCAGTGAACCGCATCCTTCACTATCCGGCTACACCTTC
TRBJ2-3,NA,NA,TRBV5-1,15,CASSSSGTSTDTQYF,TGCGCCAGCAGCTCTTCCGGGACTAGCACAGATACGCAGTATTTT
TRBJ1-4,NA,NA,TRBV27,15,CASKPWGATNEKLFF,TGTGCCAGCAAGCCGTGGGGAGCAACTAATGAAAAACTGTTTTTT
TRBJ1-3,NA,NA,TRBV10-1,16,CASIRNPRVSGNTIYF,TGCGCCAGCATTAGAAACCCCAGGGTTTCTGGAAACACCATATATTTT
TRBJ2-7,few,NA,TRBV18,13,CASSPGHRNEQYF,TGTGCCAGCTCACCGGGACATCGCAACGAGCAGTACTTC
TRBJ2-1,NA,NA,TRBV2,13,CASGSGVHNEQFF,TGTGCCAGCGGTTCGGGGGTTCACAATGAGCAGTTCTTC
TRBJ1-1,NA,TRBD1,TRBV6-5,13,CASSRGRGTEAFF,TGTGCCAGCAGTAGGGGGCGCGGGACTGAAGCTTTCTTT
TRBJ2-5,NA,TRBD2,TRBV18,13,CASSSLAVETQYF,TGTGCCAGCTCATCGCTAGCGGTAGAGACCCAGTACTTC
TRBJ2-3,NA,NA,TRBV4-1,19,CASSQDRERAGRLTDTQYF,TGCGCCAGCAGCCAAGATCGGGAAAGGGCGGGGCGCCTCACAGATACGCAGTATTTT
TRBJ1-1,NA,TRBD1,TRBV7-2,14,CASSSGQINPEAFF,TGTGCCAGCAGCTCGGGACAGATTAACCCTGAAGCTTTCTTT
TRBJ2-7,NA,TRBD1,TRBV7-2,12,CASSSGQDEQYF,TGTGCCAGCAGCTCGGGACAGGACGAGCAGTACTTC
TRBJ1-2,NA,TRBD1,TRBV18,17,CASSPSSGGTSNYGYTF,TGTGCCAGCTCACCGTCGTCAGGGGGCACCTCTAACTATGGCTACACCTTC
TRBJ2-3,NA,TRBD1,TRBV20-1,15,CSASLNRGTTDTQYF,TGCAGTGCTAGTCTGAACAGGGGGACCACAGATACGCAGTATTTT
TRBJ1-2,few,TRBD1,TRBV5-1,16,CASSLEGTVQIYGYTF,TGCGCCAGCAGCTTGGAAGGGACAGTTCAGATCTATGGCTACACCTTC
TRBJ1-1,NA,NA,TRBV19,14,CASSTDTGRSEAFF,TGTGCCAGTAGTACCGACACGGGGAGGAGTGAAGCTTTCTTT
TRBJ2-7,NA,NA,TRBV5-1,12,CASSLTYHEQYF,TGCGCCAGCAGCCTAACCTATCACGAGCAGTACTTC
TRBJ1-3,NA,TRBD1,TRBV13,15,CASSFGTGRLDTIYF,TGTGCCAGCAGCTTCGGGACAGGGCGTTTGGACACCATATATTTT
TRBJ2-7,NA,NA,TRBV5-6,15,CASSFRDLYSYEQYF,TGTGCCAGCAGCTTCCGGGATCTCTACTCCTACGAGCAGTACTTC
TRBJ2-7,NA,TRBD1,TRBV3-1/TRBV3-2,14,CASSQFQGVGEQYF,TGTGCCAGCAGCCAATTCCAGGGGGTCGGGGAGCAGTACTTC
TRBJ2-7,NA,NA,TRBV4-2,14,CASSQGTSVGEQYF,TGTGCCAGCAGCCAAGGAACTAGTGTAGGCGAGCAGTACTTC